Here is one T cell receptor (beta chain) with its context. Its antigen is still unknown. V lost 5 bases and J lost 7; bases outside the gene matches: 10. From germline, CDR1 is MNHEY and CDR2 SMNVEV (reference sequence). The CDR3 extends over 15 amino acids. The sample is drawn from a study of cytomegalovirus exposure and HLA in healthy donors. The overall study: HLA-typed donors contributed around 82 million unique TCRs, which were held in an early data release. Study-level points and caveats: Across donors, most TCRs were seen rarely, yet some public ones were widespread.

PCR employed 60 Vbeta and 13 Jbeta primers. Clones were read by immunoSEQ multiplex PCR, and TCRdb kept only the in-frame ones, dropping some. This table has around 170,000 clones, around four fifths appearing once. The receptor was derived from a male donor in good health and CMV-seronegative. The J gene is TRBJ1-5, the V gene TRBV27; TRBD1 aligns across 8 bases. The sample comprised PBMCs. The CDR3 nucleotides are TGTGCCAGCAGTCCCCAGGGACAGGTGGGACAGCCCCAGCATTTT. Amino acid sequence: CASSPQGQVGQPQHF.